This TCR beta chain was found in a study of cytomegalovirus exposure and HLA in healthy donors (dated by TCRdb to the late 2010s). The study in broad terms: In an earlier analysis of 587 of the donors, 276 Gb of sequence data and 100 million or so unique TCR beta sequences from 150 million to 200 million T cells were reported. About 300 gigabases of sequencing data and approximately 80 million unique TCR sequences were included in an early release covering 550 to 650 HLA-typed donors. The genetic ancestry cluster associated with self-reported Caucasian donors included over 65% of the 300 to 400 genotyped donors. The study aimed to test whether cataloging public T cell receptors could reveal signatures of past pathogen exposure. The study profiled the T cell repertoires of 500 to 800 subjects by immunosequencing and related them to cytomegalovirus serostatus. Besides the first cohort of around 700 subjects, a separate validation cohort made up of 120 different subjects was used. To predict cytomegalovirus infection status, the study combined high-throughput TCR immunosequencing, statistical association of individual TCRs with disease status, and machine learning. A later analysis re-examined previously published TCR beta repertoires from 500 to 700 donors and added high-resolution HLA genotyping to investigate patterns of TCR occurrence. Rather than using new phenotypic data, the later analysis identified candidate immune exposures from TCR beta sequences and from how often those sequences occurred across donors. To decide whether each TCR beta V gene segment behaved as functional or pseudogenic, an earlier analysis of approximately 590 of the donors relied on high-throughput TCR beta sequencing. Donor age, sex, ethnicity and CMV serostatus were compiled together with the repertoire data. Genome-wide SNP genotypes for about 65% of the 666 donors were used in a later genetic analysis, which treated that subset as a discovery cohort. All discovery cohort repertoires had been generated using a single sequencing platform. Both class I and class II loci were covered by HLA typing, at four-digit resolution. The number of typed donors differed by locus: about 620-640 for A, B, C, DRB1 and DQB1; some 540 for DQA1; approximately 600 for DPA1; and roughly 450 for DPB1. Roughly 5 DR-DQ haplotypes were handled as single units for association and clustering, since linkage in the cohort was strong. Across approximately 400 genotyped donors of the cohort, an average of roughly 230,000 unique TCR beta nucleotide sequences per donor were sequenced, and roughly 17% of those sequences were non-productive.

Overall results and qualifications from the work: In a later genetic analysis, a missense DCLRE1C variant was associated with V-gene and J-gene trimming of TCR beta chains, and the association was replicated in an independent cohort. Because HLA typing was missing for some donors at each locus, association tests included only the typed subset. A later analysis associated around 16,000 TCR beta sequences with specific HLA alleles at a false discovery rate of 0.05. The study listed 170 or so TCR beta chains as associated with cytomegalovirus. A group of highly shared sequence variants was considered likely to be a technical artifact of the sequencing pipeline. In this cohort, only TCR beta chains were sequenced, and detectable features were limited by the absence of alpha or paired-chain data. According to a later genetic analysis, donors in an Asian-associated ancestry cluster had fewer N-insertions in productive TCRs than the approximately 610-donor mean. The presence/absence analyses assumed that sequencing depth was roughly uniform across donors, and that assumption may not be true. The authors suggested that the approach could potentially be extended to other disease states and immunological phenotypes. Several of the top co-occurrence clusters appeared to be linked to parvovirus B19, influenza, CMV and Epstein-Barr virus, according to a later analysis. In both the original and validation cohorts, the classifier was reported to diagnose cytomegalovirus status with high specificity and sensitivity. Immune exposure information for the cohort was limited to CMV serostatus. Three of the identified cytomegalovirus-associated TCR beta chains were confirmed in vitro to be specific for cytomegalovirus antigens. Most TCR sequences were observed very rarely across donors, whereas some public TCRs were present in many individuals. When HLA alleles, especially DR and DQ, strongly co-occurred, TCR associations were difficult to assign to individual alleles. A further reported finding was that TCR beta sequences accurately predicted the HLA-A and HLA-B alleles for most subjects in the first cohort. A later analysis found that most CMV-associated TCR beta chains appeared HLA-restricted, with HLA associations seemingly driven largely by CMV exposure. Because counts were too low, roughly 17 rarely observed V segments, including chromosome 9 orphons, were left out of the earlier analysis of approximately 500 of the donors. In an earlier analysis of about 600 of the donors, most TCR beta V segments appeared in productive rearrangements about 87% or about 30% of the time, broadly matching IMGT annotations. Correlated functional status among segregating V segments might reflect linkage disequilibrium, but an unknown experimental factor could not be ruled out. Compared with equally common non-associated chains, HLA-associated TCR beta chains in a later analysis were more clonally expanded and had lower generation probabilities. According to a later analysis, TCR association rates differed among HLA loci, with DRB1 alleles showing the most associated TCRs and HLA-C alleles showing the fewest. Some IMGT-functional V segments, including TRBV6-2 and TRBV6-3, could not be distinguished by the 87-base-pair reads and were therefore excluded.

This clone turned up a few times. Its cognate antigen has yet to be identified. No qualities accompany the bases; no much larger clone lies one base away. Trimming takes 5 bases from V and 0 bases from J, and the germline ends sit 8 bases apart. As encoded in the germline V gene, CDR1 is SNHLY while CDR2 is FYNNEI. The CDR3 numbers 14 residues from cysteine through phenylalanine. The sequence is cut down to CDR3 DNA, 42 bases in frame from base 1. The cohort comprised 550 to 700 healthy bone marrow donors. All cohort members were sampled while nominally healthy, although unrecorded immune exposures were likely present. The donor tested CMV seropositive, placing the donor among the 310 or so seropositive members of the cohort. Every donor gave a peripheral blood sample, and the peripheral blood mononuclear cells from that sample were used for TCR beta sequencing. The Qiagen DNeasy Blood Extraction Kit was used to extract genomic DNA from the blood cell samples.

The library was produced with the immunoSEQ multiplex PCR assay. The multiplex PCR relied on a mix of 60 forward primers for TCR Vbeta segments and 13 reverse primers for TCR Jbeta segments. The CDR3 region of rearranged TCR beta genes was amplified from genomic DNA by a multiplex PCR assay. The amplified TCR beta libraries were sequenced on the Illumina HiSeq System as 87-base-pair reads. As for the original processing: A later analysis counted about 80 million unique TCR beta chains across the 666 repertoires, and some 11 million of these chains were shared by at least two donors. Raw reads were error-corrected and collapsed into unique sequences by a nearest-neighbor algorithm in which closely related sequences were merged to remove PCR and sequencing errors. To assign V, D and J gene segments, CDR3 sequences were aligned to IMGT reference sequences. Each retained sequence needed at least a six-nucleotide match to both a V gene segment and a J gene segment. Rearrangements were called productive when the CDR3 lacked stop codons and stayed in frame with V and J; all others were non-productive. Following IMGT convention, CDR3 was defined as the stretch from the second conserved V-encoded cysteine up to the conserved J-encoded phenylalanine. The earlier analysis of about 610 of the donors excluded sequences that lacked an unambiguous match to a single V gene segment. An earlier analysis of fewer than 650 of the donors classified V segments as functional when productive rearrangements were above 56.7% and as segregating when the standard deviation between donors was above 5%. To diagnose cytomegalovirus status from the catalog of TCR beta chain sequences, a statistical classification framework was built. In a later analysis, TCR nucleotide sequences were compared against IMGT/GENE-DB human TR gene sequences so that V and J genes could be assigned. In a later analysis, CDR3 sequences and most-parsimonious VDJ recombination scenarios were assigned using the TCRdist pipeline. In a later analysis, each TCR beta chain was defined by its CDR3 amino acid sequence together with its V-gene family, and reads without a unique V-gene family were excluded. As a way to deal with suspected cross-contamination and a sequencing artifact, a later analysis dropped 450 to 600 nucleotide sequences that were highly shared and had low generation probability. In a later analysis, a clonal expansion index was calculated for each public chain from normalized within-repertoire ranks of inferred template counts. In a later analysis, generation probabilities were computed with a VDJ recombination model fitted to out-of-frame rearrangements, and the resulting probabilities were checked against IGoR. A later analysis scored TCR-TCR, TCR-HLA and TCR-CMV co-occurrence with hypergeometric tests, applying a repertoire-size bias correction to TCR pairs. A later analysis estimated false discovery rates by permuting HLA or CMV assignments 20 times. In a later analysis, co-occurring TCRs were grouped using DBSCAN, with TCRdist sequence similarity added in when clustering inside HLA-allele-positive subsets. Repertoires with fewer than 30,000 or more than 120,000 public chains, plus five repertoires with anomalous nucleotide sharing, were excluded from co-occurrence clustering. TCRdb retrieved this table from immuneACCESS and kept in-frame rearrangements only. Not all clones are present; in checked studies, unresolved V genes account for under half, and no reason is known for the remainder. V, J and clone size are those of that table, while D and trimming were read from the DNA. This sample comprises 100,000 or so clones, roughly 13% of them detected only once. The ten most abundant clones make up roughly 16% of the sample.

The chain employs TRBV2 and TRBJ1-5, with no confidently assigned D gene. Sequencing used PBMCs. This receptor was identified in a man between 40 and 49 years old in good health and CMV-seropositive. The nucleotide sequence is TGTGCCAGCAGTCAGGTCCTTAGCAATCAGCCCCAGCATTTT. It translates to CASSQVLSNQPQHF.